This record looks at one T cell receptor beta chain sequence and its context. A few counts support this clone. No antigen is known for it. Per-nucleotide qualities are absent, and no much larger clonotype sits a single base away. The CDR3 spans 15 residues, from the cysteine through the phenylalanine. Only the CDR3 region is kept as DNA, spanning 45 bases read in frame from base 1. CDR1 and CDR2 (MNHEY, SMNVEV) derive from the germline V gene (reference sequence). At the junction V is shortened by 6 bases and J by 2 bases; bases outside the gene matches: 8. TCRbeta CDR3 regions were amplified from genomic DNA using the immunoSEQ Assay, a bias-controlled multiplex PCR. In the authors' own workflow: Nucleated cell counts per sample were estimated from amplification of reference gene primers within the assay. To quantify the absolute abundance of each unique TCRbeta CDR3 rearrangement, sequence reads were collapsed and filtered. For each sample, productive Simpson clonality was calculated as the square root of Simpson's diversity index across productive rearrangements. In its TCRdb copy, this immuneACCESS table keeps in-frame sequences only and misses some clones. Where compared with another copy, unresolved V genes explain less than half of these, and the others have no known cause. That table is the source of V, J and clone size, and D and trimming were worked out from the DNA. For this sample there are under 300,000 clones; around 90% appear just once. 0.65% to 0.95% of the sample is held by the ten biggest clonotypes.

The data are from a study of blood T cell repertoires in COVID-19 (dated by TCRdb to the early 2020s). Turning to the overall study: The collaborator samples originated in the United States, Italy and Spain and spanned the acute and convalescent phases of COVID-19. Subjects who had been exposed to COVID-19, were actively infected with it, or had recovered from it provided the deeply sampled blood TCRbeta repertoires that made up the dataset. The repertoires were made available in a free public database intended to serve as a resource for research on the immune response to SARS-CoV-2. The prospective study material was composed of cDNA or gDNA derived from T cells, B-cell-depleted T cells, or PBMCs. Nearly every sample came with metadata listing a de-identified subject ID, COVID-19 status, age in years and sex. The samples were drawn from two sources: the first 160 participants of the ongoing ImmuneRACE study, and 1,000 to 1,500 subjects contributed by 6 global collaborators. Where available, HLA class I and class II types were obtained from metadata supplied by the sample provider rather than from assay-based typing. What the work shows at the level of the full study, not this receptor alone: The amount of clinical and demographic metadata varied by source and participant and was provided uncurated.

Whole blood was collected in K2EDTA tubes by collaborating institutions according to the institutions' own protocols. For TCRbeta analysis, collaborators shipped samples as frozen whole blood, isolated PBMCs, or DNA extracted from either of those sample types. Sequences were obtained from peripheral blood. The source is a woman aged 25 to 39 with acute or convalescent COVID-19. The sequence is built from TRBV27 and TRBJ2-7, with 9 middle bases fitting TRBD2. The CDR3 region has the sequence CASSLTSGYAYEQYF. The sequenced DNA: TGTGCCAGCAGCCTAACTAGCGGGTACGCCTACGAGCAGTACTTC.